These T cell receptor beta chains were read from a single sample in a study of blood T cell repertoires in COVID-19. Profiled with immunoSEQ multiplex PCR; TCRdb holds only in-frame clones, not every one. The sample includes a few hundred thousand clones, about 88% of them seen just once. Sequenced sample: PBMCs or T cells enriched from blood (not recorded which). These receptors were collected from a young man with acute COVID-19. Both conserved end residues are part of each CDR3. The D gene is left open where the match is weak. The size entry is marked missing in some rows and otherwise reads once, few, many or a size class.

length: 12; J: TRBJ1-3; V: TRBV19; size: -; D: -; DNA: TGTGCCAGTAGACAGGCTGGAAACACCATATATTTT; CDR3: CASRQAGNTIYF
length: 15; J: TRBJ2-1; V: TRBV5-6; size: -; D: TRBD2; DNA: TGTGCCAGCAGCGCCGGGACTAGCGGGAGGGCCCTCTACTTCTTC; CDR3: CASSAGTSGRALYFF
length: 13; J: TRBJ1-4; V: TRBV28; size: -; D: -; DNA: TGTGCCAGCACTACAGGCCTAAATGAAAAACTGTTTTTT; CDR3: CASTTGLNEKLFF
length: 16; J: TRBJ2-5; V: TRBV19; size: -; D: -; DNA: TGTGCCAGTAGTATAGGGGGGCTTTGGCAGGGAGAGACCCAGTACTTC; CDR3: CASSIGGLWQGETQYF
length: 17; J: TRBJ2-1; V: TRBV4-3; size: -; D: -; DNA: TGCGCCAGCAGCCAAGCTGGCGGTGGCGGATACTACAATGAGCAGTTCTTC; CDR3: CASSQAGGGGYYNEQFF
length: 13; J: TRBJ1-5; V: TRBV28; size: -; D: -; DNA: TGTGCCAGCAGTTTAGGGCAGGGTGATCCCCAGCATTTT; CDR3: CASSLGQGDPQHF
length: 18; J: TRBJ2-5; V: TRBV2; size: -; D: TRBD2; DNA: TGTGCCAGCAGAGTGGGACTAGCGGGAGCCTTAAGCGGAGAGACCCAGTACTTC; CDR3: CASRVGLAGALSGETQYF
length: 16; J: TRBJ1-6; V: TRBV3-1/TRBV3-2; size: -; D: TRBD1; DNA: TGTGCCAGCAGCCAAGAGGGGACAGGGGTTAATTCACCCCTCCACTTT; CDR3: CASSQEGTGVNSPLHF
length: 19; J: TRBJ2-2; V: TRBV9; size: few; D: TRBD2; DNA: TGTGCCAGCAGCCGTCCGGGACTACCCACACCGAACGTCCAGGGGGAGCTGTTTTTT; CDR3: CASSRPGLPTPNVQGELFF
length: 14; J: TRBJ1-1; V: TRBV10-3; size: -; D: -; DNA: TGTGCCTCTTATGGGGGGTTATTGGGAACTGAAGCTTTCTTT; CDR3: CASYGGLLGTEAFF
length: 15; J: TRBJ2-1; V: TRBV27; size: once; D: TRBD1; DNA: TGTGCCAGCAGTTTCCCGGGGCGTGCTGGCAGGGGGCTGCTCTTC; CDR3: CASSFPGRAGRGLLF
length: 14; J: TRBJ1-1; V: TRBV7-9; size: -; D: -; DNA: TGTGCCAGCAGCTCTTGGGGGGACAACACTGAAGCTTTCTTT; CDR3: CASSSWGDNTEAFF
length: 14; J: TRBJ1-3; V: TRBV9; size: -; D: -; DNA: TGTGCCAGCAGCGTAGACGGGAGAGGAAACACCATATATTTT; CDR3: CASSVDGRGNTIYF
length: 16; J: TRBJ2-2; V: TRBV25-1; size: -; D: -; DNA: TGTGCCAGCAGTGAAGGCGCGACAGGAAAGACTCGGGAGCTGTTTTTT; CDR3: CASSEGATGKTRELFF
length: 15; J: TRBJ2-1; V: TRBV7-3; size: -; D: TRBD2; DNA: TGTGCCAGCAGCTTCCAGCGGGGGGACTACAATGAGCAGTTCTTC; CDR3: CASSFQRGDYNEQFF
length: 17; J: TRBJ2-2; V: TRBV21-1; size: few; D: -; DNA: TGTGCCAGCAGCAAAGCCAGACTAGCGGGAATCACCGGGGAGCTGTTTTTT; CDR3: CASSKARLAGITGELFF
length: 12; J: TRBJ1-1; V: TRBV29-1; size: -; D: -; DNA: TGCAGCGTTTCGGGGGGGTTTGCTGAAGCTTTCTTT; CDR3: CSVSGGFAEAFF
length: 14; J: TRBJ2-1; V: TRBV9; size: few; D: -; DNA: TGTGCCAGCAGCGAGGGGGTGGGGCGAAATGAGCAGTTCTTC; CDR3: CASSEGVGRNEQFF
length: 15; J: TRBJ1-2; V: TRBV6-5; size: once; D: -; DNA: TGTGCCAGCAGTTACTCGACGGGGGTGGGTTATGGCTACACCTTC; CDR3: CASSYSTGVGYGYTF
length: 11; J: TRBJ1-5; V: TRBV28; size: -; D: -; DNA: TGTGCCAGCGGACTAAAACAGCCCCAGCATTTT; CDR3: CASGLKQPQHF
length: 15; J: TRBJ1-2; V: TRBV28; size: -; D: TRBD1; DNA: TGTGCCAGCAGTACACAGGGGCGGTACAACTATGGCTACACCTTC; CDR3: CASSTQGRYNYGYTF
length: 14; J: TRBJ2-5; V: TRBV28; size: -; D: TRBD2; DNA: TGTGCCAGCAGTGGACTAGCGGTGCAAGAGACCCAGTACTTC; CDR3: CASSGLAVQETQYF
length: 13; J: TRBJ1-2; V: TRBV2; size: -; D: -; DNA: TGTGCCAGCAGTGATCTGAGACAGCATGGCTACACCTTC; CDR3: CASSDLRQHGYTF
length: 16; J: TRBJ1-2; V: TRBV7-2; size: -; D: TRBD1; DNA: TGTGCCAGCAGCTTAGTGGCGGACAGGTCGAGCTATGGCTACACCTTC; CDR3: CASSLVADRSSYGYTF
length: 15; J: TRBJ1-3; V: TRBV4-3; size: -; D: -; DNA: TGCGCCAGCAGCCAAGATCTCAGTTCTGGAAACACCATATATTTT; CDR3: CASSQDLSSGNTIYF
length: 12; J: TRBJ1-5; V: TRBV28; size: -; D: -; DNA: TGTGCCAGCATAGATAGCAATCAGCCCCAGCATTTT; CDR3: CASIDSNQPQHF
length: 13; J: TRBJ1-2; V: TRBV6-4; size: -; D: -; DNA: TGTGCCAGCAGTGAAGAGGGTAACTATGGCTACACCTTC; CDR3: CASSEEGNYGYTF
length: 18; J: TRBJ1-5; V: TRBV6-1; size: -; D: -; DNA: TGTGCCAGCAGTGAAGCGCTGGGCCGGCCGGGGGTGGGTCAGCCCCAGCATTTT; CDR3: CASSEALGRPGVGQPQHF
length: 14; J: TRBJ1-1; V: TRBV5-1; size: -; D: TRBD1; DNA: TGTGCCAGCAGCTTACAGGGGGCAGACACTGAAGCTTTCTTT; CDR3: CASSLQGADTEAFF
length: 14; J: TRBJ1-1; V: TRBV5-1; size: -; D: -; DNA: TGTGCCAGCAGCTTGCTCAGGGAGAACACTGAAGCTTTCTTT; CDR3: CASSLLRENTEAFF
length: 15; J: TRBJ2-5; V: TRBV7-2; size: -; D: TRBD2; DNA: TGTGCCAGCAGCCCCACCCCGGGGGGAGAAGAGACCCAGTACTTC; CDR3: CASSPTPGGEETQYF
length: 15; J: TRBJ2-1; V: TRBV2; size: -; D: TRBD2; DNA: TGTGCCAGCCTTTCATGGACTAGCGGAAACAATGAGCAGTTCTTC; CDR3: CASLSWTSGNNEQFF
length: 17; J: TRBJ2-5; V: TRBV5-4; size: -; D: TRBD2; DNA: TGTGCCAGCAGCACTAGGGGGATAGCGGGAGCGAGGGAGACCCAGTACTTC; CDR3: CASSTRGIAGARETQYF
length: 18; J: TRBJ1-1; V: TRBV9; size: -; D: TRBD1; DNA: TGTGCCAGCAGCCTCAGGACAGGGGCCCAAACGGGGGCCACTGAAGCTTTCTTT; CDR3: CASSLRTGAQTGATEAFF
length: 14; J: TRBJ2-4; V: TRBV5-1; size: -; D: -; DNA: TGTGCCAGCAGCTTGACAGAATACAAAAACATTCAGTACTTC; CDR3: CASSLTEYKNIQYF
length: 13; J: TRBJ1-4; V: TRBV27; size: -; D: -; DNA: TGTGCCAGGGGTCCCGGGGCTAATGAAAAACTGTTTTTT; CDR3: CARGPGANEKLFF
length: 13; J: TRBJ2-3; V: TRBV24-1; size: -; D: -; DNA: TGTGCCACCAGGCTAGCTGGCACAGATACGCAGTATTTT; CDR3: CATRLAGTDTQYF
length: 17; J: TRBJ2-3; V: TRBV4-3; size: many; D: -; DNA: TGCGCCAGCAGCCAGCGTGCACAGGGAGCGGGCACAGATACGCAGTATTTT; CDR3: CASSQRAQGAGTDTQYF
length: 15; J: TRBJ2-2; V: TRBV28; size: -; D: TRBD2; DNA: TGTGCCAGCAGTTTTGCGGGAGTGAACACCGGGGAGCTGTTTTTT; CDR3: CASSFAGVNTGELFF
length: 16; J: TRBJ2-3; V: TRBV21-1; size: -; D: -; DNA: TGTGCCAGCAGCCCCGTCTGGGGGGGACCCACAGATACGCAGTATTTT; CDR3: CASSPVWGGPTDTQYF
length: 14; J: TRBJ2-5; V: TRBV14; size: -; D: TRBD1; DNA: TGTGCCAGCAGCCTGGGACAGTTCCAAGAGACCCAGTACTTC; CDR3: CASSLGQFQETQYF